These 9 T cell receptor beta chains were all obtained from the same sample, sequenced in a study of blood T cells in healthy people across ages. Next came a second PCR, run for roughly 6 to 11 cycles, which used a sample-barcoded 5' primer along with a J-beta primer mix. MiXCR, applied by TCRdb to the 5' RACE reads, yields one record per CDR3 protein. The table records some 1.4 million distinct CDR3 sequences, 42% of them present only once. The sample consisted of blood. The source of these receptors is a woman in her late teens or twenties in good health.

This sequence joins TRBV28 and TRBJ1-2, with 9 bases matching TRBD1. With V trimmed by 5 bases and J by 7 bases, 11 bases remained unmatched. This CDR3 is 15 amino acids long. Germline V gene sequence: CDR1 MDHEN, CDR2 SYDVKM. CDR3 nucleotides: TGTGCCAGCAGTCTAGCGGGACAGGGACGAGGTGGCTACACCTTC. The encoded protein is CASSLAGQGRGGYTF.

The rearrangement links TRBV3-1 to TRBJ1-1; maybe TRBD1 (6 bases). V lost 0 bases and J lost 1, with 9 bases in between. CDR1 LGHDT and CDR2 YNNKEL come from the germline V gene (reference sequence). This CDR3 has 15 residues. The CDR3 sequence: CASSQEGAPNTEAFF. CDR3 nucleotides: TGTGCCAGCAGCCAAGAGGGGGCCCCGAACACTGAAGCTTTCTTT.

The chain uses TRBV7-6 and TRBJ2-7; perhaps TRBD1 as D (6 bases). Looked up from germline, CDR1 is SGHVS and CDR2 is FNYEAQ. Trimming removed 6 bases from V and 4 bases from J, with 13 bases in between. The CDR3 length is 13 residues. The CDR3 region has the DNA TGTGCCAGCAGTCCGGACAGATTGTACGAGCAGTACTTC. It is translated as CASSPDRLYEQYF.

The CDR3 here is CASSFRTGGPLETQYF. The CDR3 DNA reads as TGCGCCAGCAGCTTTCGGACGGGAGGGCCGTTGGAGACCCAGTACTTC. The V gene is TRBV5-1, the J gene TRBJ2-5; the match to TRBD2 covers 8 bases. The CDR3 is made up of 16 amino acids. CDR1 SGHRS and CDR2 YFSETQ come from the germline V gene. Trimming took 2 bases from V and 5 from J; bases not matched to a gene: 11.

The chain has TRBV20-1 and TRBJ2-3, with 7 bases identical to TRBD2. The germline V gene encodes CDR1 DFQATT and CDR2 SNEGSKA (reference sequence). The CDR3 sequence is 19 residues long. The J segment lost 2 bases and the V segment lost 5 bases, leaving 22 bases of the junction unmatched. DNA of the CDR3: TGCAGTGCTTTAATGTTGGGACGGTCCCTTGGGACTAACACAGATACGCAGTATTTT. Its protein is CSALMLGRSLGTNTDTQYF.

This clonotype was observed a few times. The V and J genes are TRBV20-1 and TRBJ2-3, with D uncertain. Germline V gives CDR1 DFQATT, CDR2 SNEGSKA (reference sequence). Trimming pared 6 bases from V and 9 bases from J, leaving 13 bases between. The CDR3 runs 11 residues. CDR3 in amino acids: CSARRAITQYF. The CDR3 nucleotides read TGCAGTGCCCGAAGGGCAATAACGCAGTATTTT.

The chain has TRBV7-9 and TRBJ1-1; D unclear. Germline CDR1 reads SEHNR; CDR2 reads FQNEAQ (reference sequence). The CDR3 has 13 residues. V lost 5 bases to trimming and J lost 0 bases, with 7 bases between them. The CDR3 sequence is CASSKVVNTEAFF. CDR3 DNA: TGTGCCAGCAGCAAGGTCGTGAACACTGAAGCTTTCTTT.

Ten or more counts support this clonotype. The chain joins TRBV5-5 to TRBJ2-1, with D hard to call. The CDR3 is 15 amino acids. Germline CDR1 reads SGHKS; CDR2 reads YYEKEE (reference sequence). Trimming took off 0 bases at V and 0 bases at J, with 7 bases between the two ends. CDR3 amino acids: CASSLAADSYNEQFF. CDR3 DNA: TGTGCCAGCAGCTTGGCAGCCGACTCCTACAATGAGCAGTTCTTC.

This clonotype was observed a handful of times. The rearrangement joins TRBV10-3 to TRBJ1-4; D perhaps matches TRBD1 (6 bases). Germline V CDR1 and CDR2: ENHRY, SYGVKD. The CDR3 covers 15 residues. Trimming stripped 6 bases from V and 2 bases from J, with 13 bases between. This CDR3 reads CAISPRGNTNEKLFF. In DNA form, the CDR3 reads TGTGCCATCAGCCCGAGGGGGAATACTAATGAAAAACTGTTTTTT.